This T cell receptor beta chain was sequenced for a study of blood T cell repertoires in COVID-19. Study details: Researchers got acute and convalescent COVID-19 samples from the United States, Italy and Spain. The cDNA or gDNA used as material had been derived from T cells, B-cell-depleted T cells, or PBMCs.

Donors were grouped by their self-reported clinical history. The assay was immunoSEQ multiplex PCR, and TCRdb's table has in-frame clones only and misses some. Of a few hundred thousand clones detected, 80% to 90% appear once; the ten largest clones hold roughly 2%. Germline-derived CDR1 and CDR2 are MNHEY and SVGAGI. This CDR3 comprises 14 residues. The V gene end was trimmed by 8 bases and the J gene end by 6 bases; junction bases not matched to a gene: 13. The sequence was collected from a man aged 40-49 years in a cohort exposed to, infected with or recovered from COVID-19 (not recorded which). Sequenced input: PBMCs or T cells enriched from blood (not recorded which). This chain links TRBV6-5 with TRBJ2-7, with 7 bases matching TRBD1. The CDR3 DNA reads TGTGCCAGCTTAAAAAGGACAGGCGAAGCCGAGCAGTACTTC. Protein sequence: CASLKRTGEAEQYF.